The 25 T cell receptor beta chains listed next were all sequenced from one sample in a study of molecular identifiers for immune sequencing clone quantification. Each CDR3 protein is one row after TCRdb ran MiXCR on the PCR reads. The data contain about half a million distinct CDR3 sequences, about 26% of them singletons. The sequenced sample was naive CD8+ T cells from blood, with Jurkat cell RNA spiked in. Subset given: FACS-sorted CD8+CD4-CCR7+CD45RA+ naive T cells. All receptors come from a human donor in good health. Some libraries in this study had Jurkat cell RNA spiked in.

This clonotype was detected ten times or more. The chain combines TRBV12-3 or TRBV12-4 with TRBJ1-1, with 7 bases aligning to TRBD1. The CDR3 consists of 15 residues. Trimming removed 6 bases from V and 1 base from J; junction bases left unmatched: 8. The CDR3 coding sequence is TGTGCCAGCAGGGGCCCGGGACAGAAGAACACTGAAGCTTTCTTT. Translation: CASRGPGQKNTEAFF.

This clonotype was seen a few times. The J gene is TRBJ2-2, the V gene TRBV6-1, with 9 bases identical to TRBD1. This CDR3 contains 19 residues. In germline, CDR1 is MNHNS, CDR2 SASEGT. V lost 5 bases, J lost 6 bases, and 19 bases stayed unmatched. The CDR3 DNA is TGTGCCAGCAGTCTTCTTCTCGGGACAGGGAGTGCGTTCCCCGGGGAGCTGTTTTTT. Protein sequence: CASSLLLGTGSAFPGELFF.

This clonotype has at least ten counts. This chain links TRBV9 with TRBJ2-3; no clear D. Looked up from germline, CDR1 is SGDLS and CDR2 is YYNGEE. There are 17 residues in the CDR3. V lost 0 bases to trimming and J lost 0 bases, with 14 bases between them. The DNA for the CDR3 is TGTGCCAGCAGCGTAGGTTTCAGTGGGCGGAGCACAGATACGCAGTATTTT. This codes for CASSVGFSGRSTDTQYF.

This clonotype was seen many times. V and J are TRBV5-4 and TRBJ2-7, with D perhaps TRBD2 (6 bases). Trimming cost V 0 bases and J 5 bases, with 9 bases left between them. Germline values: CDR1 SGHNT, CDR2 YYREEE (reference sequence). The CDR3 has 13 residues. CDR3: CASSLDGGDEQYF. The CDR3 nucleotides read TGTGCCAGCAGCTTGGATGGAGGGGACGAGCAGTACTTC.

In regard to this clonotype: A much bigger clone sits one base away, suggesting this may be a read error. CDR3 amino acids: CSTRTGITDTQYF. CDR3 nucleotide sequence: TGCAGCACGAGGACAGGGATCACAGATACGCAGTATTTT. The gene calls are TRBV29-1 and TRBJ2-3, with TRBD1 identical over 8 bases. Per the germline V gene, CDR1 is SQVTM and CDR2 is ANQGSEA. With 8 bases clipped from V and 2 bases from J, the junction kept 6 bases outside the gene matches. The CDR3 spans 13 residues.

In the case of this clonotype: One end of the junction is discordant with germline, which a read error may explain. This CDR3 reads CASSPRTGTDAFF. DNA for the CDR3: TGCGCCAGCAGCCCCAGGACGGGGACTGATGCTTTCTTT. The V call is TRBV4-1, the J call TRBJ1-1; TRBD1 is a possible D gene (5 bases). The CDR3 runs 13 residues. Germline CDR1 reads MGHRA; CDR2 reads YSYEKL.

V and J are TRBV5-4 and TRBJ2-1; TRBD2 matches at 9 bases. The germline CDR1 and CDR2 sequences are SGHNT and YYREEE (reference sequence). CDR3 size: 15 residues. Trimming cost V 4 bases and J 1 base; bases outside gene matches: 3. CDR3 nucleotides: TGTGCCAGCAGCCTAGCGGGAAGGTCCTACAATGAGCAGTTCTTC. Translating it yields CASSLAGRSYNEQFF.

This clonotype was counted ten times or more. This rearrangement joins TRBV20-1 to TRBJ2-3, with 8 positions matching TRBD2. The germline V gene encodes CDR1 DFQATT and CDR2 SNEGSKA (reference sequence). The CDR3 loop spans 18 amino acids. Trimming took 0 bases from V and 2 from J; bases not matched to a gene: 13. DNA of the CDR3: TGCAGTGCTAGAGATCTGGCTCCTAGCGGGCTACCCACAGATACGCAGTATTTT. This encodes CSARDLAPSGLPTDTQYF.

The chain is built from TRBV4-1 and TRBJ2-7; D gene ambiguous. Germline CDR1 MGHRA, CDR2 YSYEKL. This CDR3 has 15 residues. Trimming shortened V by 4 bases and J by 3 bases, and 16 bases separated the two germline ends. The CDR3 bases are TGCGCCAGCAGCCCGCGGACCCCCAACAACTACGAGCAGTACTTC. As protein: CASSPRTPNNYEQYF.

In its sample, this clonotype was seen a few times. The chain has TRBV9 and TRBJ2-3; TRBD2 matches 10 bases. Germline V gene lookup returns CDR1 SGDLS and CDR2 YYNGEE. This CDR3 comprises 16 residues. Trimming removed 5 bases from V and 6 bases from J; junction bases left unmatched: 12. CDR3 DNA sequence: TGTGCCAGCAGTAGAAGCGGGAGGGTTGTATGGGATACGCAGTATTTT. Residues: CASSRSGRVVWDTQYF.

This clonotype was found many times. V and J are TRBV5-6 and TRBJ2-2; D unresolved. V was trimmed by 3 bases and J by 6 bases, leaving 12 bases between them. The CDR3 consists of 14 residues. Germline CDR1 reads SGHDT; CDR2 reads YYEEEE. The CDR3 coding sequence is TGTGCCAGCAGCTATGACGGCATTCCCGGGGAGCTGTTTTTT. Translating gives CASSYDGIPGELFF.

Concerning this clonotype: The junction and the germline gene differ at one end; a read error may be behind it. This sequence joins TRBV5-1 and TRBJ2-7; 7 bases match TRBD1. The CDR3 spans 12 residues. Per the germline V gene, CDR1 is SGHRS and CDR2 is YFSETQ. CDR3 protein: CVSSSSTGEKYF. For the CDR3, the DNA is TGCGTCAGCAGCTCGAGTACAGGGGAAAAGTACTTC.

Only a few counts were recorded for this clonotype. This chain uses TRBV7-2 with TRBJ2-7; 8 bases are shared with TRBD1. The V and J ends lost 7 bases and 5 bases, in that order; junction bases with no gene match: 10. There are 14 residues in the CDR3. CDR1 is SGHTA and CDR2 is FQGNSA in the germline V gene. The CDR3, as DNA: TGTGCCAGCAAGAGGACAGGGATCTTGAACGAGCAGTACTTC. Translation: CASKRTGILNEQYF. The complete variable domain, with remaining parts taken from reference TRBV7-2 and TRBJ2-7, reads GAGVSQSPSNKVTEKGKDVELRCDPISGHTALYWYRQSLGQGLEFLIYFQGNSAPDKSGLPSDRFSAERTGGSVSTLTIQRTQQEDSAVYLCASKRTGILNEQYFGPGTRLTVT.

Points on this clonotype: Germline and junction disagree at one end, which may indicate a read error. CDR3 DNA sequence: TGTGCCGGCAGCCCGGTGGCAGGGTGGTCCACTGAAGCTTTCTTT. Its protein product is CAGSPVAGWSTEAFF. This chain links TRBV7-9 with TRBJ1-1; D might be TRBD1 (5 bases). This CDR3 has 15 amino acids. Germline V gives CDR1 SEHNR, CDR2 FQNEAQ (reference sequence).

This chain links TRBV4-3 with TRBJ1-5, with D unclear. V was shortened by 0 bases and J by 9 bases, with 12 bases between the two germline ends. Germline V CDR1 and CDR2: LGHNA, YSLEER. The CDR3 runs to 14 residues. The CDR3 loop reads CASSQDFVDTPQHF. The CDR3 nucleotides are TGCGCCAGCAGCCAAGATTTCGTTGATACGCCCCAGCATTTT.

There are a few counts of this clonotype. CDR3 DNA sequence: TGTGCCAGCAGCCCCTATGAACCGCGGGGGTCCGGGGAGCTGTTTTTT. The encoded protein is CASSPYEPRGSGELFF. The V call is TRBV3-1, the J call TRBJ2-2; 7 bases agree with TRBD2. V lost 4 bases and J lost 6; bases outside the gene matches: 11. The CDR3 contains 16 residues. Germline CDR1 reads LGHDT; CDR2 reads YNNKEL (reference sequence).

This clonotype was counted many times. The genes are TRBV10-2 and TRBJ1-1; 8 bases align to TRBD1. V lost 8 bases and J lost 1; bases outside the gene matches: 9. Germline-derived CDR1 and CDR2 are WSHSY and SAAADI. The CDR3 extends over 15 amino acids. The CDR3 spells CASGGRTGRNTEAFF. In DNA form, the CDR3 reads TGCGCCAGCGGAGGACGGACAGGGCGGAACACTGAAGCTTTCTTT.

J is TRBJ2-7 and V is TRBV4-1, with TRBD2 matching 10 bases. Germline assignment: CDR1 MGHRA and CDR2 YSYEKL. The V segment lost 0 bases and the J segment 6 bases; nucleotides outside the gene matches: 11. The CDR3 contains 17 residues. CDR3 protein: CASSQDMIAGGPGEQYF. CDR3 in DNA: TGCGCCAGCAGCCAAGATATGATAGCGGGGGGTCCCGGCGAGCAGTACTTC.

Comment on this clonotype: A much larger clonotype is one base distant, so this may be a read error. J is TRBJ2-7 and V is TRBV4-3; 7 nucleotides match TRBD2. CDR1 is LGHNA and CDR2 is YSLEER in the germline V gene. This CDR3 region has 14 residues. The V gene end was trimmed by 1 base and the J gene end by 3 bases; junction bases not matched to a gene: 3. The CDR3 reads CASSQGGGVYEQYF. In DNA form, the CDR3 reads TGCGCCAGCAGCCAAGGCGGGGGAGTCTACGAGCAGTACTTC.

This clonotype has a count of ten or more. The chain carries TRBV4-1 and TRBJ2-5, with D perhaps TRBD1 (6 bases). Deletions cut 1 base from V and 1 base from J, with 7 bases between. This CDR3 comprises 14 residues. The germline V gene encodes CDR1 MGHRA and CDR2 YSYEKL. The CDR3 nucleotides read TGCGCCAGCAGCCAAGCGGACAGCCAAGAGACCCAGTACTTC. Translated, it gives CASSQADSQETQYF.

This clonotype was recorded a few times. The chain employs TRBV7-9 and TRBJ2-7, with a weak D call TRBD2 (6 bases). CDR1 and CDR2 from the germline V gene are SEHNR and FQNEAQ (reference sequence). CDR3 length equals 14 residues. Trimming left V 2 bases short and J 3 bases short, with 11 bases between. CDR3 in DNA: TGTGCCAGCAGCTTACCTGGTAGCGGCTACGAGCAGTACTTC. Its protein is CASSLPGSGYEQYF.

The chain couples TRBV20-1 to TRBJ2-7; D possibly matches TRBD1 or TRBD2 (5 bases each). Germline values: CDR1 DFQATT, CDR2 SNEGSKA (reference sequence). V was cut by 4 bases and J by 6 bases, with 10 bases left in between. This CDR3 comprises 11 residues. The CDR3, as DNA: TGCAGTGCTAAGTTCGGGACCGAGCAGTACTTC. This gives the protein CSAKFGTEQYF.

The chain uses TRBV10-3 and TRBJ2-3; a possible D gene is TRBD1 (5 bases). Deletions cut 3 bases from V and 2 bases from J, with 12 bases between. Germline-derived CDR1 and CDR2 are ENHRY and SYGVKD. This CDR3 comprises 15 residues. CDR3 nucleotides: TGTGCCATCAGTGATCTGGGGCGGACCACAGATACGCAGTATTTT. Its translation: CAISDLGRTTDTQYF.

Points on this clonotype: This may arise from a read error, as a much more abundant clone is one base away. V gene TRBV7-2 combines with J gene TRBJ2-1, with 13 bases aligning to TRBD2. The CDR3 runs to 15 residues. CDR1 is SGHTA and CDR2 is FQGNSA in the germline V gene. The CDR3 sequence is CASRSGLAGFNAQFF. DNA of the CDR3: TGTGCCAGCAGATCGGGACTAGCGGGATTCAATGCGCAGTTCTTC.

On this clonotype itself: One base away lies a much larger clone, so this may be a sequencing read error. The rearrangement uses TRBV28 and TRBJ1-4; a possible D gene is TRBD1 (5 bases). The CDR3 sequence is 15 residues long. The V end was cut by 5 bases, the J end by 7 bases, with 17 bases between. CDR1 is MDHEN, CDR2 SYDVKM, per germline. The CDR3 reads CASSPRQTLSEKLFF. CDR3 nucleotide sequence: TGTGCCAGCAGTCCCAGACAGACGCTGAGTGAAAAACTGTTTTTT.